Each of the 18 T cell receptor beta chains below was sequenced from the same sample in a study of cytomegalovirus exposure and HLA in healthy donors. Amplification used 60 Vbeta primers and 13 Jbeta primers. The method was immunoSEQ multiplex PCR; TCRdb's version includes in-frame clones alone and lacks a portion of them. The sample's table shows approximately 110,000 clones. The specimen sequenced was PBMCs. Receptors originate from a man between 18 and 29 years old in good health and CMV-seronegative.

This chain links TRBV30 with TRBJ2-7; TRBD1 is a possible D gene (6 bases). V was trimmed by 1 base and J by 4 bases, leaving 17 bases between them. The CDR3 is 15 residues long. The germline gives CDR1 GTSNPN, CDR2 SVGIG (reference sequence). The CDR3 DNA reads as TGTGCCTGGAGTGCGAAAACAGGGTACGGGTACGAGCAGTACTTC. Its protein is CAWSAKTGYGYEQYF.

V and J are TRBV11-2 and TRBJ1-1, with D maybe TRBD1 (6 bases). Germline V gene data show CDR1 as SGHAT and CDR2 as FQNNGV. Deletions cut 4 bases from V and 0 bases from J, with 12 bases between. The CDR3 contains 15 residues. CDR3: CASSSYRDMNTEAFF. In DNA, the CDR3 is TGTGCCAGCAGCTCGTACAGGGATATGAACACTGAAGCTTTCTTT.

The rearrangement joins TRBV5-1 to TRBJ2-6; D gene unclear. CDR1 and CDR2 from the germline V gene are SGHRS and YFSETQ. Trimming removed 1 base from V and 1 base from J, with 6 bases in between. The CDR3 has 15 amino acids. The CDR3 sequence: CASSLRSSGANVLTF. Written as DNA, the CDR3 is TGCGCCAGCAGCTTGCGTAGTTCTGGGGCCAACGTCCTGACTTTC. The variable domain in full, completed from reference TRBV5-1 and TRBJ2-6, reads KAGVTQTPRYLIKTRGQQVTLSCSPISGHRSVSWYQQTPGQGLQFLFEYFSETQRNKGNFPGRFSGRQFSNSRSEMNVSTLELGDSALYLCASSLRSSGANVLTFGAGSRLTVL.

The CDR3 bases are TGTGCCAGCATAGGTGATCCGAGACTCATAACCTACGAGCAGTACTTC. It specifies CASIGDPRLITYEQYF. This chain links TRBV28 with TRBJ2-7; no clear D. CDR1 and CDR2 (germline): MDHEN, SYDVKM. CDR3 length equals 16 residues. Trimming removed 7 bases at V and 2 bases at J, with 21 bases between.

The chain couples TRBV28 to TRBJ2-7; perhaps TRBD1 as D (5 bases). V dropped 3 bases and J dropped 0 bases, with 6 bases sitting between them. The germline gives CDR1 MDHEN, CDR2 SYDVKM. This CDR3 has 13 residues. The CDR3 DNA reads TGTGCCAGCAGTTTGGACACCTCCTACGAGCAGTACTTC. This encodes CASSLDTSYEQYF.

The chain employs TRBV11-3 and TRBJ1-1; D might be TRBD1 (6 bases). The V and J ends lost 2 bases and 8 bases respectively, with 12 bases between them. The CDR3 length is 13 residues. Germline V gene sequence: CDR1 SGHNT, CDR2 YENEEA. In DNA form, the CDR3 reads TGTGCCAGCAGCTTAACGCTAACAGGGGAAGCTTTCTTT. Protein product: CASSLTLTGEAFF.

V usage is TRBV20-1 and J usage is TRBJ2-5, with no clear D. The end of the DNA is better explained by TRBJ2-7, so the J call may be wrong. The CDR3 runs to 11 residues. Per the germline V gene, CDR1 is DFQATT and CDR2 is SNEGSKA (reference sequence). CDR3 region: CSAREEYEQYF. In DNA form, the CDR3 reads TGCAGTGCTAGAGAAGAGTACGAGCAGTACTTC.

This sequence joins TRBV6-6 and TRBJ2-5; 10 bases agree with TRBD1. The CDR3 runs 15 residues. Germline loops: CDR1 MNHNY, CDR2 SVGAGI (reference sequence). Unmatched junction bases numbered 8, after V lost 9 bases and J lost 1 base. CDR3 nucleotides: TGTGCCAGTTTACCGGGACAGGGGATCCAAGAGACCCAGTACTTC. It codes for CASLPGQGIQETQYF.

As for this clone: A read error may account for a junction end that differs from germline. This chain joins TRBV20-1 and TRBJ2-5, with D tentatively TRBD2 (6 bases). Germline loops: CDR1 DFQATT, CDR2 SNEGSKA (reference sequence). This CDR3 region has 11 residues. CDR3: CSARDPGTVNF. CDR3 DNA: TGCAGTGCTAGAGATCCCGGGACTGTGAACTTC.

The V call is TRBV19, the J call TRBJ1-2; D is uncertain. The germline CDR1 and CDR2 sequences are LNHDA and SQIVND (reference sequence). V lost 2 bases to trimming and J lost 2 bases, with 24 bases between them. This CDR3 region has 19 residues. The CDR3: CASSISVHRPQSPNYGYTF. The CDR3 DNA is TGTGCCAGTAGTATATCCGTCCACAGACCTCAATCCCCAAACTATGGCTACACCTTC.

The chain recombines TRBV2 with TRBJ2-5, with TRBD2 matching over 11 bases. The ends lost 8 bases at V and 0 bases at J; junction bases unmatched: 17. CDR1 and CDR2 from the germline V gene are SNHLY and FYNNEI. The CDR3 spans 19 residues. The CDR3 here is CASETRLAGTEAYQETQYF. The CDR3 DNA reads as TGTGCCAGCGAGACGAGACTAGCGGGAACCGAAGCGTACCAAGAGACCCAGTACTTC. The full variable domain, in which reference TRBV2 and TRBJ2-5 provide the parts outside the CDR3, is EPEVTQTPSHQVTQMGQEVILRCVPISNHLYFYWYRQILGQKVEFLVSFYNNEISEKSEIFDDQFSVERPDGSNFTLKIRSTKLEDSAMYFCASETRLAGTEAYQETQYFGPGTRLLVL.

The CDR3 bases are TGTGCCAGCAGTGCCCCCAGCGGTCGACGCTTCGGAGATACGCAGTATTTT. Translating gives CASSAPSGRRFGDTQYF. This rearrangement joins TRBV27 to TRBJ2-3; a weak D match, TRBD2 (5 bases). V was pared by 5 bases and J by 5 bases, with 23 bases between. This CDR3 region has 17 residues. Germline V gene data show CDR1 as MNHEY and CDR2 as SMNVEV (reference sequence).

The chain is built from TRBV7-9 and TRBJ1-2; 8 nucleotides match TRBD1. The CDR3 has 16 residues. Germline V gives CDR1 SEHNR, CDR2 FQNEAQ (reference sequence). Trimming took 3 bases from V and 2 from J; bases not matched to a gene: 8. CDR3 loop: CASSLLASGGNYGYTF. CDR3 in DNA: TGTGCCAGCAGCTTGTTGGCCTCAGGGGGCAACTATGGCTACACCTTC. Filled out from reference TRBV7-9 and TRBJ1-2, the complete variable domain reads DTGVSQNPRHKITKRGQNVTFRCDPISEHNRLYWYRQTLGQGPEFLTYFQNEAQLEKSRLLSDRFSAERPKGSFSTLEIQRTEQGDSAMYLCASSLLASGGNYGYTFGSGTRLTVV.

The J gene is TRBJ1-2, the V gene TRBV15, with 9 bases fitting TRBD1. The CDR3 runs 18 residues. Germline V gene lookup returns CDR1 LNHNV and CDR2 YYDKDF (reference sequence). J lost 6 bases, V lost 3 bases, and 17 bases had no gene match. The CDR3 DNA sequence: TGTGCCACCAGCAGGGGCTGGAATCCGGGACAGGGTGAAGATGGCTACACCTTC. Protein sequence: CATSRGWNPGQGEDGYTF.

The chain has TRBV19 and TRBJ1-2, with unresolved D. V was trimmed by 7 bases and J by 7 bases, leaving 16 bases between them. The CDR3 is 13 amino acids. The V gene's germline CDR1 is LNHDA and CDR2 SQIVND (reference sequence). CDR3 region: CASTFQAVGGYTF. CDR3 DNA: TGTGCCAGTACGTTCCAGGCTGTCGGTGGCTACACCTTC.

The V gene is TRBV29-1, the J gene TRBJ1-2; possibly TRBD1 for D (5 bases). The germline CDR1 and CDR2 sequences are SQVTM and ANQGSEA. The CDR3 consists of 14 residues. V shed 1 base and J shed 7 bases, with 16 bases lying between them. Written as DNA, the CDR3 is TGCAGCGTTGAAGTCTTGCAGGGTTCGGGTGGCTACACCTTC. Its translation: CSVEVLQGSGGYTF.

The CDR3 DNA reads TGTGCCAGCAGCGTAGGGATAGCGTATGAAGCTTTCTTT. Translating it yields CASSVGIAYEAFF. J is TRBJ1-1 and V is TRBV9, with no clear D. Trimming removed 0 bases from V and 7 bases from J, with 10 bases in between. Germline CDR1 is SGDLS and CDR2 is YYNGEE. This CDR3 spans 13 amino acids. Full variable domain (remainder filled in from reference TRBV9 and TRBJ1-1): DSGVTQTPKHLITATGQRVTLRCSPRSGDLSVYWYQQSLDQGLQFLIQYYNGEERAKGNILERFSAQQFPDLHSELNLSSLELGDSALYFCASSVGIAYEAFFGQGTRLTVV.

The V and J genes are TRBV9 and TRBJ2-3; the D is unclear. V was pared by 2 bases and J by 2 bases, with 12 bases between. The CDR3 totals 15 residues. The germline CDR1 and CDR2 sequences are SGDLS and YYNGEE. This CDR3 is CASSVRQSHTDTQYF. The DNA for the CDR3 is TGTGCCAGCAGCGTCCGACAATCCCACACAGATACGCAGTATTTT.